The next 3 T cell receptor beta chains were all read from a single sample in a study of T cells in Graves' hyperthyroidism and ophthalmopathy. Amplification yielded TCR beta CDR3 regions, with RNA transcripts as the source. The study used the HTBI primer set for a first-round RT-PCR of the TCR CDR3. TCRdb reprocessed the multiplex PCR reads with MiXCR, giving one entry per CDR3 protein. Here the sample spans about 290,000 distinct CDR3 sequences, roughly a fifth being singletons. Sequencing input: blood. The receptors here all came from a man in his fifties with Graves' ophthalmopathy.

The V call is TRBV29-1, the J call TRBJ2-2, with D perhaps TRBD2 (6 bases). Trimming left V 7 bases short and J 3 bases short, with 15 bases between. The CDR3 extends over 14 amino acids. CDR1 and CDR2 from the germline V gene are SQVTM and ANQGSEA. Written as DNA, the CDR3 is TGCAGCGCCGGAGGGGTTTCGGACACCGGGGAGCTGTTTTTT. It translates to CSAGGVSDTGELFF.

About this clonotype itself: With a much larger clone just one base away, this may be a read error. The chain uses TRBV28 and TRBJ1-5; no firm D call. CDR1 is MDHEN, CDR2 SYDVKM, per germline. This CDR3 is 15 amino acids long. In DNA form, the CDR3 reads TGTACCAGCAGTACGGGAGGCGCTGGCAATCAGCCCCAGCATTTT. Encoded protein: CTSSTGGAGNQPQHF.

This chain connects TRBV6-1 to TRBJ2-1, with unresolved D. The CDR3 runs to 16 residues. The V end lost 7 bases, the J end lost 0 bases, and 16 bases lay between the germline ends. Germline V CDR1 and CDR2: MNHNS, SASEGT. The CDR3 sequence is CASISKPPGSYNEQFF. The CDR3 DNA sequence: TGTGCCAGCATTTCTAAACCACCGGGCTCCTACAATGAGCAGTTCTTC.